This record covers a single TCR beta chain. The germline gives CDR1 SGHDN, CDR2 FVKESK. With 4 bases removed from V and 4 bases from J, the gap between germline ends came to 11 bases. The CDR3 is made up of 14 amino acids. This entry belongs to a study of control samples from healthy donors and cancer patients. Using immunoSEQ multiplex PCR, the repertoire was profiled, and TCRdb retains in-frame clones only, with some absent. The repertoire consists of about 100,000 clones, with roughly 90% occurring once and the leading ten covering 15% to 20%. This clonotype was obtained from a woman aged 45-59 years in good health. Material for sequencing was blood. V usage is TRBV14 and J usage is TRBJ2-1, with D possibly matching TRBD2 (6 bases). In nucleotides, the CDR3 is TGTGCCAGCAGCCGCGCGGGGCTTTACAATGAGCAGTTCTTC. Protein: CASSRAGLYNEQFF.